This T cell receptor (beta chain) comes out of a study of blood T cells in healthy people across ages (dated by TCRdb to 2013 to 2016). With respect to the entire study: In model experiments, template switching captured roughly one uniquely barcoded TCR beta cDNA molecule for every two T cells. Using the same blood draw, the study looked at two additional independent replicas of 1 million unique cDNA reads for two donors, one aged 18 to 30 and the other aged 80 or older. To track age-related changes in TCR beta repertoire diversity, the study relied on deep sequencing normalized with unique cDNA molecular identifiers. The donors were divided into four age groups: young (average around 16 years), middle-aged (around 41), aged (about 60) and long-lived (82). To avoid experimental bias, donors of different ages were randomly spread across the sequencing lanes.

The library was made by 5' RACE. The sequencer was an Illumina HiSeq 2500. A second PCR of about 6 to 12 cycles was run with a J-beta primer mix and a sample-barcoded 5' primer. A template-switch 5' adaptor carrying 12 random nucleotides introduced a unique molecular identifier onto each TCR beta cDNA molecule. Each sample yielded at least 3 million CDR3-containing paired-end reads. First-strand cDNA was synthesized from all RNA with the Mint cDNA synthesis kit, primed by a TRBC-specific oligonucleotide. All cDNA was treated with uracil-DNA glycosylase and then went through a first 18-cycle PCR with the universal primers M1SS and BC2_uni_R. As for the authors' bioinformatics: Normalization of each sample was performed by random selection of 1 million high-quality reads, each carrying a distinct molecular identifier. Instead of being binned into consensus sequences, reads with shared molecular identifiers were discarded. MiTCR, run with a Q25 quality threshold and the strictest error-elimination algorithm, handled CDR3 identification, clonotype clustering and error correction. Lower-bound total TCR beta diversity was estimated with a nonparametric unseen species model using Euler transformation. The public reads were reprocessed in TCRdb via fastp at Q25 and MiXCR, keeping in-frame beta chains. Rows are combined by CDR3 protein, so each entry shows the most common genes and DNA. Clone size and V and J calls follow TCRdb, not the original study. This sample comprises around 1,000,000 distinct CDR3 sequences, about two fifths of them detected only once. About an eighth of the sample rests with the top ten.

Regarding this clonotype: Its antigen is not yet known. Base-call qualities are not available, and no considerably larger clone is one nucleotide away.

The 39 donors, aged 6 to 90 years, were systemically healthy Caucasian individuals from Russia. Approximately 10 milliliters of peripheral blood were collected from each donor into EDTA-treated Vacutainer tubes. Ficoll-Paque density-gradient centrifugation was used to isolate PBMCs, with at least 6 million per sample. Total RNA was extracted from PBMCs with Trizol reagent, with at least 5 micrograms obtained per sample. Naive CD45RAhigh/CD27high T cell percentages were measured by flow cytometry on a PBMC aliquot from every donor. The investigation overall reported the following: The percentage of naive T cells measured by flow cytometry correlated strongly with observed TCR beta diversity. Total diversity estimates from one million sequenced T cells were considered lower bounds and underestimates. Observed TCR beta diversity per million T cells fell roughly linearly with age, and a significant reduction was already apparent by age around 36. Bulk unsorted PBMC profiling prevented conclusive comparison of naive and antigen-experienced compartments. Compared with the aged group, the long-lived group had more naive CD4+ T cells, fewer expanded clones and increased TCR diversity, a pattern suggesting age selection. The CMV infection status of donors was not known, potentially confounding age-related changes in expanded clonotypes.

V trim: 2 bases; J trim: 0 bases; unmatched bases: 5. The CDR3 spans 16 residues, from the cysteine through the phenylalanine. Only CDR3 DNA is held: 48 bases, read in frame from base 1. The germline V gene (reference sequence) specifies DFQATT as CDR1 and SNEGSKA as CDR2. This sequence uses TRBV20-1 and TRBJ2-3; TRBD2 fits 10 bases in the junction. What was sequenced was blood. This TCR derives from a man aged 18 to 35 in good health. The nucleotide sequence is TGCAGTGCTAGACTAGCGGGGGCCGGCAGCACAGATACGCAGTATTTT. It is translated as CSARLAGAGSTDTQYF.